The TCR beta chain under discussion was sequenced for a study of human T cells and chemical hapten exposure. On the study more broadly: The variation in per-sample TCR yields arose mainly from small differences in pooled library volumes.

Study-wide points: TCRs exceeding a frequency of 1 in 1000 stayed unchanged under DPC sensitization.

CDR1 and CDR2 from the germline V gene are LGHDT and YNNKEL (reference sequence). The CDR3 totals 13 residues. Trimming took 11 bases from V and 3 from J, leaving 16 bases between them. Time point specified: patch test 1, 2 weeks after DPC sensitization. Treatment described: therapeutic diphenylcyclopropenone sensitization with weekly scalp DPC. Prior to each patch test being applied, blood was drawn. Within the library, unique molecular identifiers were attached to each individual cDNA molecule. TCRdb itself ran the RACE reads through MiXCR, one entry per CDR3 protein. This sample yields tens of thousands of distinct CDR3 sequences, of which approximately 8% are seen a single time; under 2% belongs to the top ten. This clonotype has more than one count but fewer than ten. Its antigen is as yet unknown.

The sample in question was whole blood, obtained in connection with sensitization to the hapten diphenylcyclopropenone (DPC). The receptor's source is a woman in her 30s with alopecia areata. Some clones in this sample may be carry-over from other donors' samples. This chain links TRBV3-1 with TRBJ1-1; perhaps TRBD1 as D (5 bases). CDR3 DNA: TGTGCCGCCCGCAGGGTCGGTGACACTGAAGCTTTCTTT. Residues: CAARRVGDTEAFF.